This T cell receptor (beta chain) originates from a study of T-cell memory formation after mild COVID-19. TCRdb redid the calling of the 5' RACE reads with MiXCR, one entry per CDR3 protein. The sample lists tens of thousands of distinct CDR3 sequences; about 6% were seen once. This clonotype was recorded at least ten times. The CDR3 contains 11 residues. V lost 2 bases and J lost 6, with 6 bases in between. Looked up from germline, CDR1 is SGHDT and CDR2 is YYEEEE. This TCR derives from an adult who had mild COVID-19 (a few samples of this study predate the infection). Cell type and time point are not known. The rearrangement joins TRBV5-6 to TRBJ2-7; D is ambiguous. The sequencing input was PBMCs or a T cell subset sorted from them (not recorded which). CDR3 amino acids: CASSFSREQYF. The CDR3 DNA reads as TGTGCCAGCAGCTTTTCACGCGAGCAGTACTTC.